A selection of T cell receptor beta chains follows, all from one sample in a study of blood T cell repertoires in COVID-19. The data were produced by immunoSEQ multiplex PCR, yet TCRdb's version contains in-frame clones alone and is incomplete. The data hold fewer than 150,000 clones, with 78% observed a single time. The specimen was peripheral blood. These receptors all come from a man in his sixties who had recovered from COVID-19. CDR3s include the opening cysteine and the closing phenylalanine or tryptophan. The order of the fields is V gene, clone size, CDR3 length, J gene, D gene, CDR3 protein, CDR3 DNA. A D gene is named only where the DNA matches it firmly. Where a row states a size, it is once, few, many or the class of an expanded clone; other rows omit it.

v_call: TRBV28
clone_size: .
cdr3_length: 14
j_call: TRBJ1-5
d_call: .
cdr3_aa: CASSYQVGNQPQHF
cdr3_nt: TGTGCCAGCAGTTATCAGGTCGGCAATCAGCCCCAGCATTTT

v_call: TRBV21-1
clone_size: .
cdr3_length: 14
j_call: TRBJ2-2
d_call: .
cdr3_aa: CASSVGCGVGELFF
cdr3_nt: TGTGCCAGCAGCGTTGGTTGCGGGGTCGGGGAGCTGTTTTTT

v_call: TRBV3-1/TRBV3-2
clone_size: .
cdr3_length: 16
j_call: TRBJ1-1
d_call: TRBD1
cdr3_aa: CASSQEVVRGPTEAFF
cdr3_nt: TGTGCCAGCAGCCAAGAAGTGGTCAGGGGGCCAACTGAAGCTTTCTTT

v_call: TRBV30
clone_size: .
cdr3_length: 13
j_call: TRBJ1-2
d_call: TRBD1
cdr3_aa: CAGGTGSNYGYTF
cdr3_nt: TGTGCCGGCGGGACAGGGTCTAACTATGGCTACACCTTC

v_call: TRBV21-1
clone_size: .
cdr3_length: 15
j_call: TRBJ2-1
d_call: .
cdr3_aa: CASSKPPTGLDEQFF
cdr3_nt: TGTGCCAGCAGCAAGCCGCCTACTGGGCTTGATGAGCAGTTCTTC

v_call: TRBV5-8
clone_size: .
cdr3_length: 15
j_call: TRBJ1-5
d_call: TRBD1
cdr3_aa: CASSLTGLINQPQHF
cdr3_nt: TGTGCCAGCAGCCTGACAGGGTTGATCAATCAGCCCCAGCATTTT

v_call: TRBV9
clone_size: .
cdr3_length: 15
j_call: TRBJ1-4
d_call: .
cdr3_aa: CASSGAPSTNEKLFF
cdr3_nt: TGTGCCAGCAGCGGGGCCCCCTCAACTAATGAAAAACTGTTTTTT

v_call: TRBV3-1/TRBV3-2
clone_size: few
cdr3_length: 14
j_call: TRBJ1-6
d_call: .
cdr3_aa: CASSQDGRESPLHF
cdr3_nt: TGTGCCAGCAGCCAAGACGGGAGGGAGTCACCCCTCCACTTT

v_call: TRBV11-2
clone_size: .
cdr3_length: 15
j_call: TRBJ1-2
d_call: .
cdr3_aa: CASSPALAENYGYTF
cdr3_nt: TGTGCCAGCAGCCCCGCCCTGGCGGAAAACTATGGCTACACCTTC

v_call: TRBV4-1
clone_size: once
cdr3_length: 15
j_call: TRBJ2-7
d_call: TRBD2
cdr3_aa: CASSQTPSGSYEQYF
cdr3_nt: TGCGCCAGCAGCCAGACTCCTAGCGGCTCCTACGAGCAGTACTTC

v_call: TRBV7-2
clone_size: .
cdr3_length: 15
j_call: TRBJ1-6
d_call: .
cdr3_aa: CASSLRTAGNSPLHF
cdr3_nt: TGTGCCAGCAGCCTGCGGACGGCGGGAAATTCACCCCTCCACTTT

v_call: TRBV20-1
clone_size: .
cdr3_length: 11
j_call: TRBJ2-3
d_call: .
cdr3_aa: CSAAPVNTQYF
cdr3_nt: TGCAGTGCTGCGCCCGTGAATACGCAGTATTTT

v_call: TRBV7-2
clone_size: few
cdr3_length: 15
j_call: TRBJ1-4
d_call: TRBD1
cdr3_aa: CASSLGGTGSEKLFF
cdr3_nt: TGTGCCAGCAGCTTAGGTGGGACAGGGAGCGAAAAACTGTTTTTT